Shown below are 23 T cell receptor beta chains from a single sample sequenced in a study of glioma-infiltrating T cells. The iRepertoire nested amplicon-rescue multiplex PCR amplified TCR alpha and beta CDR3s from RNA. TCRdb itself ran the multiplex PCR reads through MiXCR, one entry per CDR3 protein. The table has some 40,000 distinct CDR3 sequences, 20% to 25% seen once. The sequenced sample consisted of glioma tissue, nonneoplastic brain tissue, or PBMCs (not recorded which). The origin of the receptors is a human donor with low-grade glioma or glioblastoma, undergoing nonglioma brain surgery, or in good health (not recorded which).

In this sample, this clonotype turned up many times. This chain links TRBV5-4 with TRBJ2-5; 7 nucleotides align to TRBD2. Germline CDR1 SGHNT, CDR2 YYREEE (reference sequence). The CDR3 runs 14 residues. V was pared by 2 bases and J by 4 bases, with 5 bases of the junction left unmatched. The CDR3 bases are TGTGCCAGCAGCTTCAAAGCGGGGACAGAGACCCAGTACTTC. This sequence encodes CASSFKAGTETQYF.

This clonotype was observed a handful of times. The chain combines TRBV3-1 with TRBJ2-7; the D is unclear. The CDR3 has 12 residues. Trimming left V 1 base short and J 7 bases short, with 8 bases between. Germline V gene data show CDR1 as LGHDT and CDR2 as YNNKEL (reference sequence). This CDR3 reads CASSQVRREQYF. CDR3 sequence (DNA): TGTGCCAGCAGCCAAGTCCGCAGGGAGCAGTACTTC.

This chain links TRBV4-3 with TRBJ2-7; 8 nucleotides line up with TRBD2. There are 15 residues in the CDR3. Germline V CDR1 and CDR2: LGHNA, YSLEER. The V gene end was trimmed by 3 bases and the J gene end by 3 bases; junction bases not matched to a gene: 7. The CDR3 nucleotides read TGCGCCAGCAGCCAGTGGAGCGGGAGTAGCTACGAGCAGTACTTC. Amino acids: CASSQWSGSSYEQYF.

This clonotype was recorded at least ten times. This chain links TRBV6-1 with TRBJ1-2, with D unclear. Germline CDR1 reads MNHNS; CDR2 reads SASEGT. Trimming removed 4 bases from V and 4 bases from J, with 13 bases in between. The CDR3 has 14 residues. Written as DNA, the CDR3 is TGTGCCAGCAGTGCTGAATATGCGGGCTATGGCTACACCTTC. This translates into CASSAEYAGYGYTF.

This clonotype was counted only a few times. The rearrangement uses TRBV12-3 or TRBV12-4 and TRBJ2-3; the match to TRBD2 covers 10 bases. This CDR3 has 14 residues. The J segment lost 3 bases and the V segment lost 6 bases, leaving 3 bases of the junction unmatched. CDR3 residues: CASSNSGGTDTQYF. CDR3 coding DNA: TGTGCCAGCAGCAATAGCGGGGGGACAGATACGCAGTATTTT.

This clonotype was observed many times. The chain has TRBV28 and TRBJ2-1; D is undetermined. V lost 8 bases, J lost 8 bases, and 13 bases lay in between. This CDR3 is built from 12 residues. Germline loops: CDR1 MDHEN, CDR2 SYDVKM. CDR3 in amino acids: CASALRADEQFF. The CDR3 DNA sequence: TGTGCCAGCGCGTTGAGAGCAGATGAGCAGTTCTTC. Filled out from reference TRBV28 and TRBJ2-1, the complete variable domain reads DVKVTQSSRYLVKRTGEKVFLECVQDMDHENMFWYRQDPGLGLRLIYFSYDVKMKEKGDIPEGYSVSREKKERFSLILESASTNQTSMYLCASALRADEQFFGPGTRLTVL.

This clonotype was picked up one time. A much bigger clone sits one base away, suggesting this may be a read error. The chain has TRBV11-1 and TRBJ1-5, with D unresolved. Trimming took off 7 bases at V and 6 bases at J, with 16 bases between the two ends. This CDR3 comprises 14 residues. CDR1 and CDR2 from the germline V gene are SGHAT and FQDESV (reference sequence). The CDR3 nucleotides are TGTGCCAGCAACACACAGATTAATCGTCAGCCCCAGCATTTT. This gives the protein CASNTQINRQPQHF.

This clonotype was seen at least ten times. The chain combines TRBV19 with TRBJ1-5; the D is unclear. CDR3 length equals 15 residues. The germline gives CDR1 LNHDA, CDR2 SQIVND (reference sequence). Trimming took 2 bases from V and 0 from J, leaving 8 bases between them. CDR3 sequence reads: CASSITAYSNQPQHF. The CDR3 DNA sequence: TGTGCCAGTAGTATAACCGCTTATAGCAATCAGCCCCAGCATTTT.

This clonotype was seen repeatedly, ten times or more. V and J are TRBV2 and TRBJ2-3; possibly TRBD1 or TRBD2 for D (5 bases each). Germline lookup yields CDR1 SNHLY and CDR2 FYNNEI. Trimming removed 6 bases from V and 2 bases from J, with 9 bases in between. This CDR3 has 13 amino acids. For the CDR3, the DNA is TGTGCCAGCAGCCGGGACGCCACAGATACGCAGTATTTT. As protein: CASSRDATDTQYF.

The chain is built from TRBV7-8 and TRBJ2-7, with 12 bases fitting TRBD1. Germline V gene data show CDR1 as SGHVS and CDR2 as FQNEAQ. V lost 1 base and J lost 4; bases outside the gene matches: 11. This CDR3 is 18 amino acids long. As DNA, the CDR3 is TGTGCCAGCAGCTTAGAGGCCTCACCGGGACAGGGGGCATACGAGCAGTACTTC. As protein: CASSLEASPGQGAYEQYF.

The sample holds many counts of this clonotype. The gene calls are TRBV20-1 and TRBJ1-1; no clear D gene. V was clipped by 3 bases and J by 5 bases, with 7 bases between them. The germline V gene has CDR1 DFQATT and CDR2 SNEGSKA (reference sequence). CDR3 length: 11 amino acids. The CDR3 here is CSASEGTEAFF. DNA of the CDR3: TGCAGTGCTAGTGAGGGAACTGAAGCTTTCTTT.

This clonotype was detected ten times or more. The gene calls are TRBV5-4 and TRBJ1-1; the D gene is possibly TRBD1 (6 bases). This CDR3 region has 14 residues. V was trimmed by 3 bases and J by 1 base, leaving 10 bases between them. Looked up from germline, CDR1 is SGHNT and CDR2 is YYREEE (reference sequence). The CDR3 DNA reads TGTGCCAGCAGCTACCAACAGGGGAACACTGAAGCTTTCTTT. Protein product: CASSYQQGNTEAFF.

This clonotype was observed many times. The gene calls are TRBV18 and TRBJ1-4; D gene unclear. This CDR3 has 15 amino acids. Deletions cut 2 bases from V and 4 bases from J, with 11 bases between. Germline V lookup: CDR1 KGHSH, CDR2 LQKENI. CDR3 amino acids: CASSPGFPVNEKLFF. For the CDR3, the DNA is TGTGCCAGCTCACCAGGCTTCCCGGTTAATGAAAAACTGTTTTTT.

This clonotype appeared many times. A much larger clone is a single base away; this may be a read error. V is TRBV27 and J is TRBJ2-3; 12 bases map to TRBD2. Germline V CDR1 and CDR2: MNHEY, SMNVEV (reference sequence). The CDR3 loop spans 18 amino acids. With V trimmed by 3 bases and J by 6 bases, 13 bases remained unmatched. CDR3 nucleotides: TGTGCCAGCAGTTTTTGGGGGGCTAGCGGGGGGGCCGCTGATACGCAGTATTTT. Its protein product is CASSFWGASGGAADTQYF.

On this clonotype: A much larger clone sits a single nucleotide away, making a read error possible. This chain links TRBV11-1 with TRBJ2-7, with TRBD2 identical over 13 bases. CDR1 is SGHAT and CDR2 is FQDESV in the germline V gene (reference sequence). The CDR3 is 17 residues long. This CDR3 is CASRRGLAGTQTYEKYF. The CDR3 region has the DNA TGTGCCAGCAGACGGGGACTAGCGGGAACCCAGACCTACGAGAAGTACTTC.

This clonotype came up many times. The gene calls are TRBV15 and TRBJ1-3; D is undetermined. Per the germline V gene, CDR1 is LNHNV and CDR2 is YYDKDF (reference sequence). The CDR3 loop spans 14 amino acids. V was clipped by 0 bases and J by 2 bases, with 5 bases between them. The CDR3 loop reads CATSREAAGNTIYF. For the CDR3, the DNA is TGTGCCACCAGCAGAGAGGCAGCTGGAAACACCATATATTTT.

Points on this clonotype: A read error is possible here, since a much larger clone lies one base away. This chain uses TRBV27 with TRBJ1-5; 7 nucleotides align to TRBD1. V was pared by 6 bases and J by 5 bases, with 4 bases of the junction left unmatched. CDR3 length: 13 amino acids. CDR1 MNHEY and CDR2 SMNVEV come from the germline V gene (reference sequence). The CDR3: CASRRQGHQPQHF. The CDR3 DNA sequence: TGTGCCAGCAGACGACAGGGTCATCAGCCCCAGCATTTT.

The sample holds many counts of this clonotype. A much larger clone sits a single nucleotide away, making a read error possible. The rearrangement uses TRBV20-1 and TRBJ1-2; D is possibly TRBD1 (6 bases). This CDR3 spans 14 amino acids. The germline V gene encodes CDR1 DFQATT and CDR2 SNEGSKA (reference sequence). The CDR3 DNA follows: TGCAGTGCTAAAATAAACCGGGACACCTATAGCTACACCTTC. Amino acid sequence: CSAKINRDTYSYTF.

This clonotype is medium-sized in the sample. The V gene is TRBV6-1, the J gene TRBJ1-1; D ambiguous. With 8 bases removed from V and 8 bases from J, the gap between germline ends came to 15 bases. The CDR3 has 12 amino acids. The germline V gene encodes CDR1 MNHNS and CDR2 SASEGT. This CDR3 is CASGPAPGEAFF. The DNA of the CDR3 is TGTGCCAGCGGACCTGCCCCTGGGGAAGCTTTCTTT.

This clonotype was counted at least ten times. V usage is TRBV9 and J usage is TRBJ1-2; D possibly corresponds to TRBD1 (5 bases). Trimming cost V 6 bases and J 2 bases, with 14 bases left between them. Germline V CDR1 and CDR2: SGDLS, YYNGEE. The length of the CDR3 is 14 residues. The CDR3, as DNA: TGTGCCAGCACCCTGAGCTGGGGGAACTATGGCTACACCTTC. This translates into CASTLSWGNYGYTF.

This sequence joins TRBV5-6 and TRBJ1-2; TRBD1 aligns across 7 bases. CDR1 and CDR2 (germline): SGHDT, YYEEEE. This CDR3 spans 16 amino acids. Trimming took 2 bases from V and 6 from J; bases not matched to a gene: 13. The DNA of the CDR3 is TGTGCCAGCAGCTTTGGCTTTACGTCAACAGGGGATGGCTACACCTTC. It encodes CASSFGFTSTGDGYTF.

This clonotype came up many times. This chain joins TRBV7-9 and TRBJ2-3; D remains ambiguous. Looked up from germline, CDR1 is SEHNR and CDR2 is FQNEAQ (reference sequence). V gave up 2 bases and J gave up 7 bases, with 7 bases separating them. CDR3 length equals 12 residues. The CDR3 region is CASSLSAYTQYF. The CDR3 region has the DNA TGTGCCAGCAGCTTATCGGCATATACGCAGTATTTT.

Of note for this clonotype: Possible read error: a much larger clone is one base away. The rearrangement joins TRBV5-4 to TRBJ2-7, with a weak D call TRBD1 (6 bases). The CDR3 consists of 14 residues. In germline, CDR1 is SGHNT, CDR2 YYREEE (reference sequence). This CDR3 is CASSLQGDSYERYV. The CDR3 coding sequence is TGTGCCAGCAGCCTACAGGGCGATTCATACGAGCGGTACGTC.